The 13 T cell receptor beta chains listed next were all sequenced from one sample in a study of blood T cell repertoires in COVID-19. Sequencing used immunoSEQ multiplex PCR; TCRdb keeps in-frame clones, though not all of them. The sample consists of roughly 250,000 clones, roughly 88% of them appearing once. Sequencing used PBMCs or T cells enriched from blood (not recorded which). The receptors derive from a woman aged 40 to 50 who had been exposed to COVID-19.

The rearrangement links TRBV28 to TRBJ1-2, with D uncertain. Deletions cut 6 bases from V and 4 bases from J, with 6 bases between. The CDR3 spans 11 residues. Germline V gene lookup returns CDR1 MDHEN and CDR2 SYDVKM. This CDR3 reads CASRYFYGYTF. DNA of the CDR3: TGTGCCAGCAGGTACTTCTATGGCTACACCTTC.

This chain links TRBV28 with TRBJ2-7; no firm D call. The CDR3 spans 13 residues. Trimming stripped 7 bases from V and 2 bases from J, with 12 bases between. Germline CDR1 reads MDHEN; CDR2 reads SYDVKM. CDR3: CASNYQLTYEQYF. The DNA for the CDR3 is TGTGCCAGCAACTACCAGCTAACCTACGAGCAGTACTTC.

In its sample, this clone was seen once. The rearrangement joins TRBV6-4 to TRBJ2-2; weak D call: TRBD1 (6 bases). CDR1 is MRHNA and CDR2 is SNTAGT in the germline V gene. Trimming stripped 8 bases from V and 3 bases from J, with 10 bases between. CDR3 length: 13 residues. For the CDR3, the DNA is TGTGCCAGCCGGGACATTTACACCGGGGAGCTGTTTTTT. This sequence encodes CASRDIYTGELFF.

V and J are TRBV7-9 and TRBJ2-1; 12 bases align to TRBD2. In germline, CDR1 is SEHNR, CDR2 FQNEAQ (reference sequence). The CDR3 runs to 16 residues. The ends lost 5 bases at V and 5 bases at J; junction bases unmatched: 7. The CDR3 spells CASSKLAGGLDNEQFF. The CDR3 DNA reads TGTGCCAGCAGCAAACTAGCGGGGGGCTTAGACAATGAGCAGTTCTTC.

This clone was counted once. The V and J genes are TRBV6-5 and TRBJ1-5; possibly TRBD1 for D (6 bases). Germline loops: CDR1 MNHEY, CDR2 SVGAGI. There are 14 residues in the CDR3. V shed 0 bases and J shed 3 bases, with 6 bases lying between them. Here the CDR3 reads CASSYSGANQPQHF. The CDR3 DNA follows: TGTGCCAGCAGTTACTCGGGGGCCAATCAGCCCCAGCATTTT.

J is TRBJ2-7 and V is TRBV4-2; maybe TRBD2 (5 bases). This CDR3 contains 17 residues. Germline CDR1 and CDR2: LGHNA and YNFKEQ. Between the trimmed V and J ends, which lost 0 bases and 5 bases, there was a span of 20 bases. CDR3 sequence reads: CASSQDIQTRTPNEQYF. The CDR3 DNA follows: TGTGCCAGCAGCCAAGATATTCAGACGCGGACTCCTAACGAGCAGTACTTC.

This clone has just one count. This chain uses TRBV9 with TRBJ2-5, with 14 bases fitting TRBD2. The length of the CDR3 is 16 residues. Germline V gene lookup returns CDR1 SGDLS and CDR2 YYNGEE. With 4 bases clipped from V and 5 bases from J, the junction kept 7 bases outside the gene matches. The CDR3, as DNA: TGTGCCAGCAGCTTGGGACTAGCGGGGGCCAGGGAGACCCAGTACTTC. Encoded protein: CASSLGLAGARETQYF.

The CDR3 loop is CASSFGVAYEQYF. Written as DNA, the CDR3 is TGTGCCAGCAGTTTTGGAGTTGCCTACGAGCAGTACTTC. The chain joins TRBV12-3 or TRBV12-4 to TRBJ2-7; D is undetermined. The CDR3 covers 13 residues. The V end was cut by 3 bases, the J end by 2 bases, with 8 bases between.

The chain joins TRBV27 to TRBJ1-1; the D is unclear. V lost 1 base, J lost 3 bases, and 12 bases lay in between. The CDR3 sequence is 15 residues long. Germline assignment: CDR1 MNHEY and CDR2 SMNVEV (reference sequence). The CDR3 spells CASSLWQATHTEAFF. The CDR3, as DNA: TGTGCCAGCAGTTTATGGCAGGCGACCCACACTGAAGCTTTCTTT.

In its sample, this clone was seen once. This rearrangement joins TRBV5-5 to TRBJ2-1; the match to TRBD2 covers 10 bases. Germline V gene data show CDR1 as SGHKS and CDR2 as YYEKEE (reference sequence). This CDR3 is built from 15 residues. V shed 4 bases, J shed 7 bases, and the junction held 8 bases outside the gene matches. The CDR3 DNA is TGTGCCAGCAGCAAAGGGACTAGCGTAGGGAATGAGCAGTTCTTC. Its protein is CASSKGTSVGNEQFF.

The chain is built from TRBV30 and TRBJ1-1, with 8 bases fitting TRBD1. The germline V gene encodes CDR1 GTSNPN and CDR2 SVGIG (reference sequence). Trimming took 4 bases from V and 6 from J; bases not matched to a gene: 13. The CDR3 sequence is 15 residues long. In DNA form, the CDR3 reads TGTGCCTGGAAAGGGACAGGTATTTATCCGGCTGAAGCTTTCTTT. It translates to CAWKGTGIYPAEAFF.

The chain uses TRBV14 and TRBJ1-6, with D maybe TRBD1 (5 bases). Germline V gene lookup returns CDR1 SGHDN and CDR2 FVKESK. The CDR3 loop spans 14 amino acids. V was pared by 1 base and J by 10 bases, with 11 bases between. In DNA, the CDR3 is TGTGCCAGCAGCCAAGTGGTAGGGGTGTCACCCCTCCACTTT. Protein: CASSQVVGVSPLHF.

The V and J genes are TRBV10-2 and TRBJ2-3; D is unresolved. V lost 6 bases and J lost 0, with 10 bases in between. Per germline, CDR1 WSHSY and CDR2 SAAADI. The CDR3 spans 14 residues. CDR3 amino acids: CASSLGSSTDTQYF. CDR3 bases: TGCGCCAGCAGCCTAGGCTCTAGCACAGATACGCAGTATTTT.